Below, 16 T cell receptor beta chains from the same sample are listed, as sequenced in a study of breast tumors, draining lymph nodes, adjacent tissues. Axillary draining lymph nodes of breast cancer patients supplied the node samples. A single record per CDR3 protein comes from TCRdb applying MiXCR to the multiplex PCR reads. Of 85,000 to 130,000 distinct CDR3 sequences detected, roughly 33% appear once; the ten largest clones hold approximately 5.3%. Source material: axillary lymph node tissue. These receptors all come from a female donor with breast cancer. Some clones in this sample may be carry-over from other donors' samples.

The chain joins TRBV4-3 to TRBJ1-1; the D is unclear. V lost 10 bases, J lost 0 bases, and 27 bases lay in between. Germline lookup yields CDR1 LGHNA and CDR2 YSLEER. The CDR3 loop spans 18 amino acids. CDR3 in DNA: TGCGCCAAGGGATTCAGGTACCCCGACGGCCTAATGAACACTGAAGCTTTCTTT. It is translated as CAKGFRYPDGLMNTEAFF.

The table lists this clonotype with many counts. The chain employs TRBV19 and TRBJ2-5, with 9 bases lining up with TRBD1. CDR1 and CDR2 (germline): LNHDA, SQIVND (reference sequence). The CDR3 runs 15 residues. After removal of 3 bases from V and 5 bases from J, the junction contained 7 bases not matched to a gene. The CDR3 DNA is TGTGCCAGTAGTATTGGGGGGACAGGGAAGGAGACCCAGTACTTC. Protein: CASSIGGTGKETQYF. Full variable domain (rest looked up from reference TRBV19 and TRBJ2-5): DGGITQSPKYLFRKEGQNVTLSCEQNLNHDAMYWYRQDPGQGLRLIYYSQIVNDFQKGDIAEGYSVSREKKESFPLTVTSAQKNPTAFYLCASSIGGTGKETQYFGPGTRLLVL.

This clonotype was detected ten times or more. The V gene is TRBV6-2 or TRBV6-3, the J gene TRBJ1-6; a weak D match, TRBD1 (6 bases). With 5 bases removed from V and 14 bases from J, the gap between germline ends came to 13 bases. The CDR3 loop spans 12 amino acids. Germline assignment: CDR1 MNHEY and CDR2 SVGEGT. The CDR3 region is CASSHPGDTLHF. The CDR3, as DNA: TGTGCCAGCAGTCACCCCGGGGACACCCTCCACTTT.

In this sample, this clonotype turned up many times. The genes are TRBV5-4 and TRBJ1-2; 7 bases align to TRBD1. The V segment lost 4 bases and the J segment 3 bases; nucleotides outside the gene matches: 6. The CDR3 contains 14 residues. Germline lookup yields CDR1 SGHNT and CDR2 YYREEE (reference sequence). The CDR3 sequence is CASSPRTGYYGYTF. In DNA form, the CDR3 reads TGTGCCAGCAGCCCAAGGACAGGATACTATGGCTACACCTTC.

Points on this clonotype: A much larger clone lies one base from this, so it may be a read error. CDR3 loop: CASSLEAVSQPQHF. The CDR3, as DNA: TGTGCCAGCAGTTTAGAGGCAGTAAGTCAGCCCCAGCATTTT. The J gene is TRBJ1-5, the V gene TRBV12-3 or TRBV12-4; no definite D call. The CDR3 is made up of 14 amino acids. V was trimmed by 1 base and J by 6 bases, leaving 10 bases between them.

This clonotype was found a few times. One base away lies a much larger clone, so this may be a sequencing read error. V usage is TRBV9 and J usage is TRBJ2-3; D not resolved. Germline assignment: CDR1 SGDLS and CDR2 YYNGEE. The CDR3 loop spans 14 amino acids. The CDR3 coding sequence is TGTGCCAGCACATCGTCGGTCAGCACAGATACGCAGTCTTTT. Its protein product is CASTSSVSTDTQSF. Looking up the rest from reference TRBV9 and TRBJ2-3 gives the full variable domain: DSGVTQTPKHLITATGQRVTLRCSPRSGDLSVYWYQQSLDQGLQFLIQYYNGEERAKGNILERFSAQQFPDLHSELNLSSLELGDSALYFCASTSSVSTDTQSFGPGTRLTVL.

Regarding this clonotype: A much larger clone differs from this one at a single base, so this may be a read error. Because it lacks the conserved phenylalanine or tryptophan at the end, this CDR3 is likely a read error. It is unclear where the CDR3 begins or ends on the DNA, so no DNA is shown, and the CDR3 is as TCRdb lists it. This chain joins TRBV7-6 and TRBJ2-5; the tabulated D call, TRBD2, remains unverified against the DNA. Per the germline V gene, CDR1 is SGHVS and CDR2 is FNYEAQ. The CDR3 spans 15 residues, counting both ends. This CDR3 reads CASSLTGTSYETQHS.

This clonotype has at least ten counts. This rearrangement joins TRBV7-3 to TRBJ1-2; D remains ambiguous. In germline, CDR1 is SGHTA, CDR2 FQGTGA. V gave up 1 base and J gave up 8 bases, with 11 bases separating them. This CDR3 comprises 13 residues. The chain's CDR3 is CASSLSGDGGYTF. For the CDR3, the DNA is TGTGCCAGCAGCTTAAGTGGGGATGGCGGCTACACCTTC.

This clonotype was found many times. V is TRBV24-1 and J is TRBJ1-5; 9 bases match TRBD1. Germline values: CDR1 KGHDR, CDR2 SFDVKD. The CDR3 runs to 15 residues. J gave up 2 bases and V 6 bases, and 4 bases lay outside the gene matches. CDR3 DNA sequence: TGTGCCACCAGTAGGAGGACAGGGGGCAATCAGCCCCAGCATTTT. The encoded protein is CATSRRTGGNQPQHF.

This clonotype was observed many times. The DNA of the CDR3 is TGCAGTGCTCCCAGGGGCACTGAAGCTTTCTTT. Protein product: CSAPRGTEAFF. This sequence joins TRBV20-1 and TRBJ1-1; TRBD1 is a possible D gene (6 bases). V lost 5 bases, J lost 4 bases, and 8 bases lay in between. This CDR3 comprises 11 residues. CDR1 is DFQATT and CDR2 is SNEGSKA in the germline V gene (reference sequence).

This clonotype was found many times. The chain couples TRBV7-2 to TRBJ1-5; 8 nucleotides agree with TRBD1. V trimming: 2 bases; J trimming: 6 bases; junction bases outside the gene matches: 9. From germline, CDR1 is SGHTA and CDR2 FQGNSA. The CDR3 is made up of 16 amino acids. CDR3 in DNA: TGTGCCAGCAGCTTAACCTGGGGGACAGGTGGTCAGCCCCAGCATTTT. Translated, it gives CASSLTWGTGGQPQHF.

Notes on this clonotype: A read error may be the cause here, since a much bigger clone is one base away. V usage is TRBV27 and J usage is TRBJ2-7; a weak D match, TRBD1 (6 bases). The V end lost 7 bases, the J end lost 5 bases, and 15 bases lay between the germline ends. The CDR3 totals 13 residues. Per the germline V gene, CDR1 is MNHEY and CDR2 is SMNVEV (reference sequence). The CDR3 here is CASKGQRDHEQYF. The CDR3 DNA sequence: TGTGCCAGCAAAGGACAGCGCGATCACGAGCAGTACTTC.

This clonotype was observed at least ten times. A much larger clone differs by one base, so this may be a read error. The chain couples TRBV20-1 to TRBJ2-1; D is perhaps TRBD2 (6 bases). Germline V lookup: CDR1 DFQATT, CDR2 SNEGSKA (reference sequence). This CDR3 spans 14 amino acids. The CDR3 nucleotides read TGCAGTTATGGGGGGTCGAACTCCTACACTGAGCAGTTCTTC. Its protein product is CSYGGSNSYTEQFF.

The sample holds a few counts of this clonotype. V gene TRBV20-1 combines with J gene TRBJ1-1, with 7 bases fitting TRBD1. The CDR3 extends over 14 amino acids. Germline-derived CDR1 and CDR2 are DFQATT and SNEGSKA (reference sequence). V gave up 2 bases and J gave up 6 bases; unmatched junction bases: 9. In DNA form, the CDR3 reads TGCAGTGCTAGAAAGGGACAGATCAGGGCTGAAGCTTTCTTT. Translated, it gives CSARKGQIRAEAFF.

The V gene is TRBV7-9, the J gene TRBJ2-5; D tentatively fits TRBD1 or TRBD2 (7 bases each). The germline V and J ends were trimmed by 3 bases and 4 bases, with 15 bases remaining between them. This CDR3 has 15 residues. Germline-derived CDR1 and CDR2 are SEHNR and FQNEAQ (reference sequence). The CDR3 spells CASSLQGGVGETQYF. CDR3 coding DNA: TGTGCCAGCAGCTTGCAGGGGGGGGTTGGAGAGACCCAGTACTTC.

V and J are TRBV27 and TRBJ2-2, with 7 bases lining up with TRBD2. Germline CDR1 MNHEY, CDR2 SMNVEV (reference sequence). Trimming removed 6 bases from V and 2 bases from J; junction bases left unmatched: 9. There are 16 residues in the CDR3. The CDR3: CASRPRGGGNTGELFF. The CDR3 nucleotides are TGTGCCAGCAGACCCCGTGGCGGGGGTAACACCGGGGAGCTGTTTTTT.